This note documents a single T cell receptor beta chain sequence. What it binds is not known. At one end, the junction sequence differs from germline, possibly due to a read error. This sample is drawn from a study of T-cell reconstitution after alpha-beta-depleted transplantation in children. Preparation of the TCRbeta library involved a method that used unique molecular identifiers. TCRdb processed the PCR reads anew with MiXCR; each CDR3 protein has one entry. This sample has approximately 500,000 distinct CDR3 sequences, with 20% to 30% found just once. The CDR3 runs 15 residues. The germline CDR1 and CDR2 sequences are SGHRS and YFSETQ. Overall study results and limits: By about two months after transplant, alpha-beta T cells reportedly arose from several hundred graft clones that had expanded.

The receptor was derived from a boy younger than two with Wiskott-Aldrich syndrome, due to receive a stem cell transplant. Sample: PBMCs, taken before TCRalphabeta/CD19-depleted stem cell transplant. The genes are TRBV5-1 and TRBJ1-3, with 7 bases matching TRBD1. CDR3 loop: CASSLDRVRGYTIYF. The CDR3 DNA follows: TGCGCCAGCAGCTTAGACAGGGTCCGTGGATACACCATATATTTT.